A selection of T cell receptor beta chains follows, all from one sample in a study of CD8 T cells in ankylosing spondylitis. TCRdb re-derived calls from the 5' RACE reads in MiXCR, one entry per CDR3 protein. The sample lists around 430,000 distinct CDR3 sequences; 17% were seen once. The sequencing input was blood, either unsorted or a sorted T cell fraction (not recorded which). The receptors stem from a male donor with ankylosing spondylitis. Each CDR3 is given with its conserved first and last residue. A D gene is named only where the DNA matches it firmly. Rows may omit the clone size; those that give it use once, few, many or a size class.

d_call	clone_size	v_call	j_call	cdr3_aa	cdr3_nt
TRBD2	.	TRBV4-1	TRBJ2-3	CASSQHTSGRAGDTQYF	TGCGCCAGCAGCCAACACACTAGCGGGAGGGCCGGAGATACGCAGTATTTT
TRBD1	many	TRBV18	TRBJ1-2	CASSPGQDYGYTF	TGTGCCAGCAGTCCGGGACAGGACTATGGCTACACCTTC
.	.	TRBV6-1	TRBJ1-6	CASSEARQYNSPLHF	TGTGCCAGCAGTGAAGCGCGACAGTATAATTCACCCCTCCACTTT
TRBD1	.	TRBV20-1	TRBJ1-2	CSAPRGNYGYTF	TGCAGTGCGCCCAGGGGGAACTATGGCTACACCTTC
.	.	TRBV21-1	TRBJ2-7	CASSKVQGRDNYEQYF	TGTGCCAGCAGCAAAGTTCAGGGGCGAGACAACTACGAGCAGTACTTC
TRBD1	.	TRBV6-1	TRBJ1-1	CASNRGPNTEAFF	TGTGCCAGCAATAGGGGGCCGAACACTGAAGCTTTCTTT
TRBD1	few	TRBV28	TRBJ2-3	CASRDTGGRTDTQYF	TGTGCCAGCAGGGATACAGGGGGCAGGACAGATACGCAGTATTTT
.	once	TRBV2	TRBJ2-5	CASALGGGRGSQYF	TGTGCCAGCGCCCTGGGCGGCGGGCGGGGCTCCCAGTACTTC
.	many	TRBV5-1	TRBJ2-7	CASSSTGGELEQYF	TGCGCCAGCAGCTCGACAGGTGGAGAACTCGAGCAGTACTTC
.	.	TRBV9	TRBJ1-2	CASSPRGFYGYTF	TGTGCCAGCAGCCCCAGGGGCTTCTATGGCTACACCTTC
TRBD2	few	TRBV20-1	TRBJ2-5	CSARSTSGREETQYF	TGCAGTGCTAGGTCTACTAGCGGGAGGGAAGAGACCCAGTACTTC
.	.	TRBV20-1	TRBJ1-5	CSARNGLQPQHF	TGCAGTGCTAGAAACGGGCTGCAGCCCCAGCATTTT
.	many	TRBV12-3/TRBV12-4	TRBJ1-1	CASSPPGGGDTEAFF	TGTGCCAGCAGTCCCCCGGGGGGAGGGGACACTGAAGCTTTCTTT
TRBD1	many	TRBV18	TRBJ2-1	CASSGNRGNEQFF	TGTGCCAGCTCGGGGAACAGGGGAAATGAGCAGTTCTTC
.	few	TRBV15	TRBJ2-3	CATSRVRRGTDTQYF	TGTGCCACCAGCAGAGTGCGACGGGGCACAGATACGCAGTATTTT
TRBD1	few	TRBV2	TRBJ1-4	CASSPSQGANEKLFF	TGTGCCAGCAGTCCCTCGCAGGGGGCAAATGAAAAACTGTTTTTT
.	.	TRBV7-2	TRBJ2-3	CASSPPGGGSTDTQYF	TGTGCCAGCAGCCCACCCGGGGGCGGGAGCACAGATACGCAGTATTTT
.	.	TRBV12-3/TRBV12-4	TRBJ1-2	CASSETNYGYTF	TGTGCCAGCAGTGAGACGAACTATGGCTACACCTTC
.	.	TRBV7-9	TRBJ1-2	CASSLDGDGGRVKGYTF	TGTGCCAGCAGCTTAGATGGGGATGGAGGGCGAGTTAAGGGCTACACCTTC
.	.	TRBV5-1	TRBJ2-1	CASSLVGGPTNEQFF	TGCGCCAGCAGCTTGGTGGGGGGGCCAACCAATGAGCAGTTCTTC
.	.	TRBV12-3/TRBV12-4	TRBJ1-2	CASSLGGKRTNYGYTF	TGTGCCAGCAGTTTAGGAGGGAAGAGAACGAACTATGGCTACACCTTC
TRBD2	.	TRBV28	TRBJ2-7	CASSATGTSNYEQYF	TGTGCCAGCAGTGCGACCGGGACTAGCAACTACGAGCAGTACTTC
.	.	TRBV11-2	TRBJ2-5	CASSQTLTIQETQYF	TGTGCCAGCAGCCAAACCCTGACCATCCAAGAGACCCAGTACTTC
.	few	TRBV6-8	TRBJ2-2	CASSYTQMGPGELFF	TGTGCCAGCAGTTACACGCAGATGGGCCCGGGGGAGCTGTTTTTT